This T cell receptor (beta chain) derives from a study of T cells in Graves' hyperthyroidism and ophthalmopathy. Study context: Specimen type is peripheral blood, collected at initial diagnosis prior to any treatment.

The authors obtained PBMCs from 10 ml of fresh peripheral blood. This clonotype was recorded a few times. The target antigen is unknown. The study, taken as a whole, reports: Onset of ophthalmopathy came a median approximately 6.9 months after the model predicted it. Most thyroid clonotypes expanded above 0.001 appeared in blood too.

What was amplified from RNA transcripts were TCR beta CDR3 regions. An initial round of RT-PCR targeting the TCR CDR3 relied on the HTBI primer set. TCRdb re-called the multiplex PCR reads with MiXCR, one entry per CDR3 protein. The repertoire has 300,000 to 500,000 distinct CDR3 sequences, about an eighth of them found once; the top ten carry around 27%. The receptor was derived from a man between 50 and 59 years old with Graves' ophthalmopathy. Sequencing used blood.

The CDR3 region is CASSPTSRPQQYF. The CDR3 DNA reads TGTGCCAGCTCACCCACTTCAAGGCCTCAACAGTATTTT. J is TRBJ2-3 and V is TRBV18; D is unresolved. Per the germline V gene, CDR1 is KGHSH and CDR2 is LQKENI. The V gene lost 3 bases and the J gene lost 12 bases, with 16 bases spanning the gap. There are 13 residues in the CDR3.